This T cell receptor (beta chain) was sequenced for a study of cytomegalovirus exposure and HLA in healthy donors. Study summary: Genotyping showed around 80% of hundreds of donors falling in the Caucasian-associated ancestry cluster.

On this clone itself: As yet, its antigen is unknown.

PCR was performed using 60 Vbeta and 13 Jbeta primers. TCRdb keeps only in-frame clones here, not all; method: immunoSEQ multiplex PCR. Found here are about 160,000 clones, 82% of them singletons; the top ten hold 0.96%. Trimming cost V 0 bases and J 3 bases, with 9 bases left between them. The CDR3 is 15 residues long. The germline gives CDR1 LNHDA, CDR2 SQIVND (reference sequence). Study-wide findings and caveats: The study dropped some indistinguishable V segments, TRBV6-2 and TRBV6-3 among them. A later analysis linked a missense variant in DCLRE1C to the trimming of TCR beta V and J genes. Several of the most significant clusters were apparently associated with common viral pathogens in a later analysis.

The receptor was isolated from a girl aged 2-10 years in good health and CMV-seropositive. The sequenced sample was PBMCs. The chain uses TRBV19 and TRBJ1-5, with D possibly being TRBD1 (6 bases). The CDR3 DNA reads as TGTGCCAGTAGTATAGATCGGACAGCCAATCAGCCCCAGCATTTT. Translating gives CASSIDRTANQPQHF.